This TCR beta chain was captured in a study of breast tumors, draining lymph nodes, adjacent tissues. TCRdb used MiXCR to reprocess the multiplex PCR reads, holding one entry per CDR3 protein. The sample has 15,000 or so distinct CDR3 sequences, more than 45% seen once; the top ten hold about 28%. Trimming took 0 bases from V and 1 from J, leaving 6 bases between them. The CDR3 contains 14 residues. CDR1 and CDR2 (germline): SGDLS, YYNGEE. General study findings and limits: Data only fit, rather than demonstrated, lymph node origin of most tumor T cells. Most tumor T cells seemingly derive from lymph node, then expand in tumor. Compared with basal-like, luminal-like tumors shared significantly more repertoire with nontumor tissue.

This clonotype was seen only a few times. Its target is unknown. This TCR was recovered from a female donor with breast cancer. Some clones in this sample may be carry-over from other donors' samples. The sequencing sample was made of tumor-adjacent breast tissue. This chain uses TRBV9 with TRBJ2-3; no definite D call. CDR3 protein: CASSVVHRTDTQYF. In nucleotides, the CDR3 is TGTGCCAGCAGCGTAGTACACCGCACAGATACGCAGTATTTT. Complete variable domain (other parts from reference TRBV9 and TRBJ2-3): DSGVTQTPKHLITATGQRVTLRCSPRSGDLSVYWYQQSLDQGLQFLIQYYNGEERAKGNILERFSAQQFPDLHSELNLSSLELGDSALYFCASSVVHRTDTQYFGPGTRLTVL.